A single sample is the source of the 30 T cell receptor beta chains below, sequenced in a study of PD-1 blockade in classical Hodgkin lymphoma. Some clones are missing from TCRdb's copy, which holds only in-frame ones; the method was immunoSEQ multiplex PCR. The sample has roughly 36,000 clones; 77% are singletons. The time point here: cycle 4 day 1 (C4D1), after about 6 weeks of nivolumab. All trial patients relapsed after autologous stem cell transplantation. This specimen was peripheral blood mononuclear cells (PBMCs), taken before the fourth cycle of nivolumab. The receptors were sampled from a human donor with classical Hodgkin lymphoma.

The J gene is TRBJ1-1, the V gene TRBV5-1; TRBD1 is a possible D gene (6 bases). The CDR3 contains 15 residues. Per germline, CDR1 SGHRS and CDR2 YFSETQ. V gave up 4 bases and J gave up 4 bases, with 17 bases separating them. CDR3 region: CASSPRGGYSTEAFF. The CDR3 DNA reads TGCGCCAGCAGCCCACGAGGGGGATATAGCACTGAAGCTTTCTTT.

The CDR3 region has the DNA TGCGCCAGCAGCTTTCGGGGTCGAACGAACACTGAAGCTTTCTTT. This translates into CASSFRGRTNTEAFF. The chain has TRBV4-1 and TRBJ1-1; D remains ambiguous. CDR3 length: 15 residues. V was cut by 5 bases and J by 1 base, with 14 bases left in between. Germline V lookup: CDR1 MGHRA, CDR2 YSYEKL.

J is TRBJ2-1 and V is TRBV7-2; the match to TRBD1 covers 7 bases. Germline assignment: CDR1 SGHTA and CDR2 FQGNSA. Trimming took 0 bases from V and 3 from J; bases not matched to a gene: 5. CDR3 length: 16 amino acids. CDR3 residues: CASSLAIPGGYNEQFF. CDR3 DNA: TGTGCCAGCAGCTTAGCGATCCCAGGGGGCTACAATGAGCAGTTCTTC. Full variable domain (outside the CDR3, taken from reference TRBV7-2 and TRBJ2-1): GAGVSQSPSNKVTEKGKDVELRCDPISGHTALYWYRQSLGQGLEFLIYFQGNSAPDKSGLPSDRFSAERTGGSVSTLTIQRTQQEDSAVYLCASSLAIPGGYNEQFFGPGTRLTVL.

The J gene is TRBJ2-2, the V gene TRBV5-1, with TRBD1 as a possible D gene (6 bases). CDR1 and CDR2 (germline): SGHRS, YFSETQ. Trimming took off 4 bases at V and 1 base at J, with 14 bases between the two ends. The CDR3 is made up of 16 amino acids. CDR3 nucleotide sequence: TGCGCCAGCAGCCTGGAAGGACAGAGGAACACCGGGGAGCTGTTTTTT. This gives the protein CASSLEGQRNTGELFF.

This rearrangement joins TRBV10-2 to TRBJ2-4, with TRBD2 matching 8 bases. The V and J ends lost 6 bases and 0 bases, in that order; junction bases with no gene match: 7. Germline CDR1 reads WSHSY; CDR2 reads SAAADI. The CDR3 consists of 16 residues. For the CDR3, the DNA is TGCGCCAGCAGGGACTCCGGGGGGGCAGCCAAAAACATTCAGTACTTC. This encodes CASRDSGGAAKNIQYF.

The chain combines TRBV28 with TRBJ2-5; 7 bases map to TRBD2. The CDR3 sequence is 14 residues long. Germline V lookup: CDR1 MDHEN, CDR2 SYDVKM. V gave up 4 bases and J gave up 2 bases; unmatched junction bases: 4. CDR3 nucleotides: TGTGCCAGCAGTTGGCTAGCGGATCAAGAGACCCAGTACTTC. Amino acids: CASSWLADQETQYF.

This clone was recorded many times. The chain joins TRBV5-5 to TRBJ2-1; 10 bases fit TRBD1. This CDR3 region has 18 residues. CDR1 is SGHKS, CDR2 YYEKEE, per germline (reference sequence). V was pared by 5 bases and J by 1 base, with 12 bases of the junction left unmatched. The CDR3 protein is CASSSGTGARSSYNEQFF. CDR3 nucleotides: TGTGCCAGCAGTTCCGGGACAGGGGCCCGGTCGTCCTACAATGAGCAGTTCTTC.

The J gene is TRBJ2-6, the V gene TRBV19, with D perhaps being TRBD1 or TRBD2 (5 bases each). The V end lost 4 bases, the J end lost 4 bases, and 14 bases lay between the germline ends. The CDR3 is 16 amino acids. Germline V gives CDR1 LNHDA, CDR2 SQIVND (reference sequence). The CDR3 nucleotides are TGTGCCAGTAGTAGGGCAGGGAGTATCGGGGCCAACGTCCTGACTTTC. It specifies CASSRAGSIGANVLTF.

The CDR3 here is CASSLELPWRGTNEKLFF. CDR3 coding DNA: TGTGCCAGCAGCTTGGAGCTTCCCTGGAGGGGAACTAATGAAAAACTGTTTTTT. This chain connects TRBV5-5 to TRBJ1-4; possibly TRBD1 for D (5 bases). V lost 0 bases and J 1 base, leaving 16 bases between the germline ends. The germline gives CDR1 SGHKS, CDR2 YYEKEE (reference sequence). The CDR3 runs to 18 residues.

The chain joins TRBV6-5 to TRBJ2-2; TRBD2 agrees at 8 bases. The CDR3 has 15 amino acids. Trimming cost V 7 bases and J 2 bases; bases outside gene matches: 6. Germline assignment: CDR1 MNHEY and CDR2 SVGAGI. CDR3 DNA sequence: TGTGCCAGCACGGCGACTAGCGAAAACACCGGGGAGCTGTTTTTT. The encoded protein is CASTATSENTGELFF.

CDR3 loop: CASSVVEGGTYGYTF. The CDR3 DNA sequence: TGTGCCAGCAGCGTAGTGGAAGGGGGGACCTATGGCTACACCTTC. The chain joins TRBV9 to TRBJ1-2; weak D call: TRBD1 (6 bases). V lost 0 bases to trimming and J lost 4 bases, with 13 bases between them. Germline CDR1 is SGDLS and CDR2 is YYNGEE. The CDR3 is made up of 15 amino acids.

This rearrangement joins TRBV4-3 to TRBJ1-2; perhaps TRBD1 as D (5 bases). The V and J ends lost 2 bases and 0 bases respectively, with 10 bases between them. The CDR3 sequence is 15 residues long. Germline CDR1 and CDR2: LGHNA and YSLEER. The CDR3 here is CASSQNTGPNYGYTF. CDR3 coding DNA: TGCGCCAGCAGCCAAAACACGGGGCCTAACTATGGCTACACCTTC.

The rearrangement joins TRBV4-3 to TRBJ2-2, with D unclear. Germline V gives CDR1 LGHNA, CDR2 YSLEER. The CDR3 extends over 14 amino acids. V lost 4 bases to trimming and J lost 4 bases, with 10 bases between them. The CDR3 here is CASSLEPLTGELFF. CDR3 coding DNA: TGCGCCAGCAGCCTAGAACCGCTCACCGGGGAGCTGTTTTTT.

The chain joins TRBV28 to TRBJ1-1; the D gene is possibly TRBD1 (5 bases). The germline V gene has CDR1 MDHEN and CDR2 SYDVKM. The length of the CDR3 is 12 residues. The ends were cut back, 1 base at V and 8 bases at J, with 8 bases in the middle. The CDR3 loop is CASSLSRGEAFF. In nucleotides, the CDR3 is TGTGCCAGCAGTTTATCTCGGGGCGAAGCTTTCTTT.

The gene calls are TRBV2 and TRBJ1-6; 8 bases are a match to TRBD1. The length of the CDR3 is 17 residues. Germline V gene lookup returns CDR1 SNHLY and CDR2 FYNNEI. The J segment lost 2 bases and the V segment lost 4 bases, leaving 7 bases of the junction unmatched. CDR3 sequence: CASSVRTGTAYNSPLHF. The CDR3 region has the DNA TGTGCCAGCAGTGTAAGGACAGGGACGGCCTATAATTCACCCCTCCACTTT. Full variable domain (remainder filled in from reference TRBV2 and TRBJ1-6): EPEVTQTPSHQVTQMGQEVILRCVPISNHLYFYWYRQILGQKVEFLVSFYNNEISEKSEIFDDQFSVERPDGSNFTLKIRSTKLEDSAMYFCASSVRTGTAYNSPLHFGNGTRLTVT.

For the CDR3, the DNA is TGTGCCATCAGTGAGCGGGGCTCTAGCACAGATACGCAGTATTTT. This gives the protein CAISERGSSTDTQYF. J is TRBJ2-3 and V is TRBV10-3; D is tentatively TRBD1 or TRBD2 (5 bases each). Germline V gene lookup returns CDR1 ENHRY and CDR2 SYGVKD. The CDR3 consists of 15 residues. V lost 2 bases, J lost 0 bases, and 9 bases lay in between.

The V call is TRBV6-5, the J call TRBJ1-5, with D tentatively TRBD1 (5 bases). Germline loops: CDR1 MNHEY, CDR2 SVGAGI. The CDR3 is 14 amino acids. Trimming removed 7 bases at V and 7 bases at J, with 17 bases between. CDR3 coding DNA: TGTGCCAGCAAAAGGGTGCAGGGCGGCCAGCCCCAGCATTTT. Translation gives CASKRVQGGQPQHF.

The chain couples TRBV7-2 to TRBJ2-7; a possible D gene is TRBD1 (5 bases). Trimming left V 1 base short and J 3 bases short, with 10 bases between. CDR1 and CDR2 (germline): SGHTA, FQGNSA. The CDR3 covers 14 residues. As DNA, the CDR3 is TGTGCCAGCAGCTTAGGGGGCGGACACTACGAGCAGTACTTC. Its protein product is CASSLGGGHYEQYF. The full variable domain, in which reference TRBV7-2 and TRBJ2-7 provide the parts outside the CDR3, is GAGVSQSPSNKVTEKGKDVELRCDPISGHTALYWYRQSLGQGLEFLIYFQGNSAPDKSGLPSDRFSAERTGGSVSTLTIQRTQQEDSAVYLCASSLGGGHYEQYFGPGTRLTVT.

This chain connects TRBV5-6 to TRBJ1-4; D is uncertain. CDR1 and CDR2 (germline): SGHDT, YYEEEE. Deletions cut 4 bases from V and 4 bases from J, with 14 bases between. CDR3 length equals 15 residues. The CDR3 DNA reads TGTGCCAGCAGCAACGGGAAGCAGCGTAATGAAAAACTGTTTTTT. Translated: CASSNGKQRNEKLFF.

The V call is TRBV18, the J call TRBJ1-4; D uncertain. The CDR3 runs to 16 residues. V lost 3 bases, J lost 2 bases, and 13 bases lay in between. Germline V gives CDR1 KGHSH, CDR2 LQKENI. The CDR3 region has the DNA TGTGCCAGCTCACCCTCACTCTTCGACACTAATGAAAAACTGTTTTTT. Its protein product is CASSPSLFDTNEKLFF.

This clone is a singleton in its sample. In nucleotides, the CDR3 is TGTGCCAGCAGCGTAACCGGGGACAGTCTAATAGAAGCTTTCTTT. Its protein is CASSVTGDSLIEAFF. The rearrangement joins TRBV9 to TRBJ1-1; TRBD1 matches at 7 bases. V was clipped by 1 base and J by 8 bases; unmatched bases: 11. The CDR3 covers 15 residues. CDR1 and CDR2 (germline): SGDLS, YYNGEE.

This clone was counted a single time. The rearrangement uses TRBV19 and TRBJ1-1, with D uncertain. The V gene lost 3 bases and the J gene lost 6 bases, with 8 bases spanning the gap. Germline values: CDR1 LNHDA, CDR2 SQIVND (reference sequence). CDR3 length: 12 residues. The CDR3 region is CASSIPRAEAFF. The CDR3 nucleotides read TGTGCCAGTAGTATTCCCCGGGCTGAAGCTTTCTTT. Variable domain in full (rest from reference TRBV19 and TRBJ1-1): DGGITQSPKYLFRKEGQNVTLSCEQNLNHDAMYWYRQDPGQGLRLIYYSQIVNDFQKGDIAEGYSVSREKKESFPLTVTSAQKNPTAFYLCASSIPRAEAFFGQGTRLTVV.

The V call is TRBV7-2, the J call TRBJ1-1; 8 nucleotides line up with TRBD1. V lost 0 bases and J lost 1; bases outside the gene matches: 1. This CDR3 contains 15 residues. Germline V lookup: CDR1 SGHTA, CDR2 FQGNSA. The DNA of the CDR3 is TGTGCCAGCAGCTTAGCGGACAGGGAGAACACTGAAGCTTTCTTT. As protein: CASSLADRENTEAFF.

The V call is TRBV6-1, the J call TRBJ2-2, with TRBD1 identical over 10 bases. J gave up 2 bases and V 4 bases, and 4 bases lay outside the gene matches. Germline CDR1 is MNHNS and CDR2 is SASEGT. The CDR3 spans 16 residues. In DNA form, the CDR3 reads TGTGCCAGCAGTGCGAGACAGGGGGCAAACACCGGGGAGCTGTTTTTT. Translated: CASSARQGANTGELFF.

The chain is built from TRBV6-1 and TRBJ2-5, with TRBD1 matching over 7 bases. With V trimmed by 2 bases and J by 2 bases, 8 bases remained unmatched. CDR1 is MNHNS and CDR2 is SASEGT in the germline V gene. The CDR3 contains 16 residues. The CDR3 DNA follows: TGTGCCAGCAGTGAATGGGCCGGACAGGTTCAAGAGACCCAGTACTTC. As protein: CASSEWAGQVQETQYF.

The V call is TRBV6-1, the J call TRBJ1-1; a weak D match, TRBD1 (6 bases). The ends were cut back, 6 bases at V and 5 bases at J, with 16 bases in the middle. The germline V gene has CDR1 MNHNS and CDR2 SASEGT. The CDR3 consists of 14 residues. CDR3 coding DNA: TGTGCCAGCAGAGAGGGGGGATGGCAGACTGAAGCTTTCTTT. Amino acids: CASREGGWQTEAFF.

This clone was observed once. The genes are TRBV28 and TRBJ1-1; D uncertain. The CDR3 consists of 13 residues. V shed 2 bases and J shed 6 bases, with 10 bases lying between them. CDR1 is MDHEN, CDR2 SYDVKM, per germline. The CDR3, as DNA: TGTGCCAGCAGTTTAGGAGGGATACCTGAAGCTTTCTTT. It encodes CASSLGGIPEAFF.

Remarks on this clone: A junction end diverges from the germline sequence, so it may reflect a read error. The chain carries TRBV29-1 and TRBJ2-7; weak D call: TRBD1 (6 bases). Germline CDR1 is SQVTM and CDR2 is ANQGSEA. This CDR3 has 12 amino acids. The CDR3 DNA reads TGCAGCGTTGGGGGCAGGGGTTATGAGCAGCACTTC. This codes for CSVGGRGYEQHF.

The rearrangement links TRBV15 to TRBJ1-3; unclear D gene. V was cut by 0 bases and J by 2 bases, with 8 bases left in between. CDR3 length: 15 residues. Germline CDR1 LNHNV, CDR2 YYDKDF (reference sequence). The CDR3 protein is CATSRDRGAGNTIYF. Written as DNA, the CDR3 is TGTGCCACCAGCAGAGATCGGGGAGCTGGAAACACCATATATTTT.

This clone was found once. J is TRBJ1-1 and V is TRBV5-1; D is ambiguous. The CDR3 sequence is 15 residues long. Germline V gene sequence: CDR1 SGHRS, CDR2 YFSETQ. Trimming removed 1 base from V and 3 bases from J, with 13 bases in between. The CDR3 here is CASSLSSRRDTEAFF. CDR3 DNA sequence: TGCGCCAGCAGCTTGTCTTCAAGACGAGACACTGAAGCTTTCTTT.